This TCR beta chain is from a study of blood T cell repertoires in COVID-19. Study-level background: Collection of acute and convalescent COVID-19 samples took place in the United States, Italy and Spain. T cells, B-cell-depleted T cells, or PBMCs supplied cDNA or gDNA.

In the authors' methods: Amplifying reference gene primers gave estimates of nucleated cell counts. Sequenced by immunoSEQ multiplex PCR; TCRdb stores in-frame clones only, minus some. The V and J calls and clone size are taken from that table; D and trimming were inferred from the DNA. The sample consists of 150,000 to 200,000 clones, about 89% of them appearing once. This sequence was found in a man between 60 and 75 years old with acute or convalescent COVID-19. The sample comprised peripheral blood.

CDR3 DNA sequence: TGTGCCAGCAGTTACCGACAGGGGGATGAAAAACTGTTTTTT. Translation gives CASSYRQGDEKLFF. The rearrangement uses TRBV6-6 and TRBJ1-4; 9 bases match TRBD1. CDR1 is MNHNY and CDR2 is SVGAGI in the germline V gene (reference sequence). The CDR3 runs to 14 residues. After removal of 2 bases from V and 6 bases from J, the junction contained 1 base not matched to a gene.